This T cell receptor beta chain is drawn from a study of T cell responses to AZD1222 COVID-19 vaccine. A note on this clone: The antigen is not known.

Using immunoSEQ multiplex PCR, the repertoire was profiled, and TCRdb retains in-frame clones only, with some absent. The top ten hold 5% to 6.5% of the sample, which has roughly 80,000 clones, about 91% seen once. Germline CDR1 and CDR2: KGHSH and LQKENI. The CDR3 loop spans 14 amino acids. Trimming removed 1 base from V and 2 bases from J, with 9 bases in between. Overall study results and limits: Targeting of unmutated variant regions was reportedly seen in nearly half of spike-specific TCRs.

V and J are TRBV18 and TRBJ2-7; a possible D gene is TRBD1 (5 bases). This TCR came from an adult in good health. This specimen consisted of peripheral blood, obtained on day 0 of AZD1222 vaccination. The CDR3 loop reads CASSPRDSTYEQYF. DNA of the CDR3: TGTGCCAGCTCACCACGAGACAGTACCTACGAGCAGTACTTC.